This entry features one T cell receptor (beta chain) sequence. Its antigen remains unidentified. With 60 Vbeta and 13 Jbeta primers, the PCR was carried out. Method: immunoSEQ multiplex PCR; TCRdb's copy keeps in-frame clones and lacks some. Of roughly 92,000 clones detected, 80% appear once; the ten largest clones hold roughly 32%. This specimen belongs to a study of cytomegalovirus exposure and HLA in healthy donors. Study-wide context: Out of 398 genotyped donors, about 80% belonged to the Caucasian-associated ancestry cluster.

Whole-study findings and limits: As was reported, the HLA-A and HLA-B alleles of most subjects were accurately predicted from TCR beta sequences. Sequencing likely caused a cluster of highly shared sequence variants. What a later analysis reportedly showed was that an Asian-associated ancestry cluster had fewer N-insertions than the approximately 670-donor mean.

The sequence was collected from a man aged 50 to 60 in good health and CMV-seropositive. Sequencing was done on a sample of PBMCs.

The CDR3 spells CASRLTGTETMNTEAFF. The CDR3 region has the DNA TGTGCAAGTCGCTTAACCGGGACAGAAACAATGAACACTGAAGCTTTCTTT. The gene calls are TRBV12-2 and TRBJ1-1; TRBD1, the table's D call, was not compared with the DNA. TRBV12-2 is a pseudogene segment. The CDR3 extends over 17 amino acids.